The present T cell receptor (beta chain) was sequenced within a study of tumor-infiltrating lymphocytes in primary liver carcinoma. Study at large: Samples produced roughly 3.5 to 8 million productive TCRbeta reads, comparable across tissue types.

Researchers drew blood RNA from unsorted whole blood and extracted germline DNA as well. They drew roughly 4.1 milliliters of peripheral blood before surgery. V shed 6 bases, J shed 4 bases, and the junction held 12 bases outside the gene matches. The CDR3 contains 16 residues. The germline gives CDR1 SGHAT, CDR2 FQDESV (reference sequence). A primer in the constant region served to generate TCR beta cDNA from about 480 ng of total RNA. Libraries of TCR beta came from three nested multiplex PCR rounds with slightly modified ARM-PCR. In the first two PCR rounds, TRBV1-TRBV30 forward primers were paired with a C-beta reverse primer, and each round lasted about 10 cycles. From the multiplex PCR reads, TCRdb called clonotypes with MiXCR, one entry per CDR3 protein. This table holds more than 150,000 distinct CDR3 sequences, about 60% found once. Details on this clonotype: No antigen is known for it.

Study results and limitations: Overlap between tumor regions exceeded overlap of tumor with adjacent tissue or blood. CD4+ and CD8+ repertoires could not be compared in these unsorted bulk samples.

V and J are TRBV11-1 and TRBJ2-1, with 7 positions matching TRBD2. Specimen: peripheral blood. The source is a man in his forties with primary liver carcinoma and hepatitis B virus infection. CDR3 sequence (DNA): TGTGCCAGCAGTTTATATCCCGGGGGGTTATACAATGAGCAGTTCTTC. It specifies CASSLYPGGLYNEQFF.